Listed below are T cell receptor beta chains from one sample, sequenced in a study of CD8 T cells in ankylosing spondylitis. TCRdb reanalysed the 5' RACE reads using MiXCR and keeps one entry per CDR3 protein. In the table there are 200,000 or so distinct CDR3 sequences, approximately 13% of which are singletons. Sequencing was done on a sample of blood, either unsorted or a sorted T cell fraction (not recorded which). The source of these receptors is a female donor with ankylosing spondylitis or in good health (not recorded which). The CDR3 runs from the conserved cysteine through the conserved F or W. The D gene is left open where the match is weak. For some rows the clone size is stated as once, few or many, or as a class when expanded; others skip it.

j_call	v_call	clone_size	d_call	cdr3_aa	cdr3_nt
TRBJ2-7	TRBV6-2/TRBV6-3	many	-	CASSRQERYEQYF	TGTGCCAGCAGCCGACAGGAGCGCTACGAGCAGTACTTC
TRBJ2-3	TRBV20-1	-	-	CSTREGSLTDTQYF	TGCAGTACTAGAGAAGGCTCTCTCACAGATACGCAGTATTTT
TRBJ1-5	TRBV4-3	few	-	CASSQGPGSNQPQHF	TGCGCCAGCAGCCAAGGCCCCGGGAGCAATCAGCCCCAGCATTTT
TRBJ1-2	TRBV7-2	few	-	CASRTAPGGYTF	TGTGCCAGCAGGACAGCGCCGGGTGGCTACACCTTC
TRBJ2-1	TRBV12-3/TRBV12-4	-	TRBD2	CASSLGLANNEQFF	TGTGCCAGCAGTTTGGGACTAGCCAACAATGAGCAGTTCTTC
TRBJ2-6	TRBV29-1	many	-	CSVFSGANVLTF	TGCAGCGTTTTCTCCGGGGCCAACGTCCTGACTTTC
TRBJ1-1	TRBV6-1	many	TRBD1	CASSDRVNTEAFF	TGTGCCAGCAGCGACAGGGTGAACACTGAAGCTTTCTTT
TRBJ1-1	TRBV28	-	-	CASTYKGTEAFF	TGTGCCAGCACCTACAAGGGCACTGAAGCTTTCTTT
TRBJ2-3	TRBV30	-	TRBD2	CAWSVWTSGRHTQYF	TGTGCCTGGAGTGTCTGGACTAGCGGGAGACATACGCAGTATTTT
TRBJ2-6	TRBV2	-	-	CASSERGSGANVLTF	TGTGCCAGCAGTGAAAGGGGATCTGGGGCCAACGTCCTGACTTTC
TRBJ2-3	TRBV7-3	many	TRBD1	CASSQTGGVADTQYF	TGTGCCAGCAGCCAAACAGGGGGAGTCGCAGATACGCAGTATTTT
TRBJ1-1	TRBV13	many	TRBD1	CASSEDRENTEAFF	TGTGCCAGCAGCGAGGACAGGGAAAACACTGAAGCTTTCTTT
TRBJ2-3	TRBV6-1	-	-	CASAYGRGVTDTQYF	TGTGCCAGCGCCTATGGCAGGGGAGTCACAGATACGCAGTATTTT
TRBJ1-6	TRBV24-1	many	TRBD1	CANDRGMVYNSPLHF	TGTGCCAACGACAGGGGAATGGTCTATAATTCACCCCTCCACTTT
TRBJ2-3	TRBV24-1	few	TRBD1	CATSDPGQSLSDTQYF	TGTGCCACCAGTGATCCGGGACAGTCTCTCTCGGATACGCAGTATTTT
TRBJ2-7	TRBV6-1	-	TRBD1	CASSEEGTGTYEQYF	TGTGCCAGCAGCGAAGAGGGGACAGGCACCTACGAGCAGTACTTC
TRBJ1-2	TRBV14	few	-	CASSQEWRDTYGYTF	TGTGCCAGCAGCCAAGAGTGGAGGGACACTTATGGCTACACCTTC
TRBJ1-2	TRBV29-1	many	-	CSVKESGYTF	TGCAGCGTTAAGGAAAGTGGCTACACCTTC
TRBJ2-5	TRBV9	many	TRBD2	CASRRGLAEHQETQYF	TGTGCCAGCAGAAGAGGACTAGCGGAACACCAAGAGACCCAGTACTTC
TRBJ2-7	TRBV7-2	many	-	CASSSTTDSTYEQYF	TGTGCCAGCAGCTCTACTACGGACAGCACCTACGAGCAGTACTTC
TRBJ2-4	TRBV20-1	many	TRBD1	CSAREGTALEVEYF	TGCAGTGCTAGAGAGGGGACAGCGCTCGAAGTCGAATACTTC
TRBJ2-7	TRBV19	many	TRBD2	CASSTSGSSYEQYF	TGTGCCAGCAGTACTAGCGGGAGCTCCTACGAGCAGTACTTC
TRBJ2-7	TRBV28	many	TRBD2	CASSPTSGRLRYEQYF	TGTGCCAGCAGCCCGACTAGCGGGAGGCTTCGCTACGAGCAGTACTTC
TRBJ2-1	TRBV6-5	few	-	CASIWGGPTNEQFF	TGTGCCAGCATTTGGGGGGGGCCTACCAATGAGCAGTTCTTC
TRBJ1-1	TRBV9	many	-	CASSASVHGAGLSTEAFF	TGTGCCAGCAGCGCTTCGGTCCATGGAGCAGGGTTGAGCACTGAAGCTTTCTTT
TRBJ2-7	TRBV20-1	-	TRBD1	CSAEGGLSYEQYF	TGCAGTGCTGAAGGGGGCCTCTCCTACGAGCAGTACTTC
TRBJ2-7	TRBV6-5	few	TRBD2	CASSYSFLAGVEQYF	TGTGCCAGCAGTTACTCGTTCCTAGCGGGAGTTGAGCAGTACTTC
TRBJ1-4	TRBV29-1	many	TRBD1	CSVIDRETTNEKLFF	TGCAGCGTGATCGACAGGGAGACAACTAATGAAAAACTGTTTTTT
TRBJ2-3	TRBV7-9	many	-	CASSRFRESTDTQYF	TGTGCCAGCAGCCGCTTCAGGGAAAGCACAGATACGCAGTATTTT
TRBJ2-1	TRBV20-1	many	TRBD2	CSASSRLAGVEQFF	TGCAGTGCTAGTAGTCGCCTAGCGGGAGTAGAGCAGTTCTTC
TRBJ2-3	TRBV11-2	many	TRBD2	CASSRVLAGGLGSTDTQYF	TGTGCCAGCAGCCGTGTTCTGGCGGGAGGGCTGGGGAGCACAGATACGCAGTATTTT
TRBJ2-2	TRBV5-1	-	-	CASSLERGTAGELFF	TGCGCCAGCAGCTTGGAGCGAGGAACGGCCGGGGAGCTGTTTTTT
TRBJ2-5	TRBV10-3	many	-	CAIRRQVQETQYF	TGTGCCATCAGGCGACAGGTACAAGAGACCCAGTACTTC
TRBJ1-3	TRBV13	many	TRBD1	CASSLRQGRSGNTIYF	TGTGCCAGCAGCCTTCGACAGGGCCGCTCTGGAAACACCATATATTTT